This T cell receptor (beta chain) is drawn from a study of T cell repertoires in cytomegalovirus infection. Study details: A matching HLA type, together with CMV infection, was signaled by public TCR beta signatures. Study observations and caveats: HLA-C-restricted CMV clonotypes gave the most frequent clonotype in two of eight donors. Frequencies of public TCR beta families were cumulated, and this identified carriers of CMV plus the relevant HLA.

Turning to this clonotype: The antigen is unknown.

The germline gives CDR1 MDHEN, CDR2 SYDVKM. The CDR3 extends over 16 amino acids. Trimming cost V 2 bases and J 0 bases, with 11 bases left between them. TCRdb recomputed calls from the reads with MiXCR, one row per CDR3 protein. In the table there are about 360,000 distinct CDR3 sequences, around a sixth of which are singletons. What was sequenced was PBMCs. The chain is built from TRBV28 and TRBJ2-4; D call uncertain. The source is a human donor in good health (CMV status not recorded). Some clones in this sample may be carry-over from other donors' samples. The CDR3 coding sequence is TGTGCCAGCAGTTTAGAAAGGTGGCAAGCCAAAAACATTCAGTACTTC. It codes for CASSLERWQAKNIQYF.